This paragraph reports one T cell receptor beta chain. Study processing details: Amplification of reference gene primers provided the estimated nucleated cell counts. The table came from immunoSEQ multiplex PCR; TCRdb's copy has only in-frame clones and leaves some out. D and trimming were read from the DNA, whereas the V and J calls and clone size are those reported in that table. The repertoire includes roughly 290,000 clones, about 90% of them detected once, and over 2% sits in the top ten. Germline loops: CDR1 KGHDR, CDR2 SFDVKD. The CDR3 is 15 residues long. Trimming at V came to 5 bases and at J to 3 bases, leaving 5 bases not matched to a gene. The data belong to a study of blood T cell repertoires in COVID-19. Study details: Both acute and convalescent COVID-19 samples were obtained from the United States, Italy and Spain. From T cells, B-cell-depleted T cells, or PBMCs came the material, which was cDNA or gDNA.

The clonotype comes from a woman aged 25 to 39 who had recovered from COVID-19. Sequencing was performed on peripheral blood. The gene calls are TRBV24-1 and TRBJ2-3; 9 bases agree with TRBD1. The CDR3 nucleotides read TGTGCCACCAGTGTCGGACAGGGGAGGACAGATACGCAGTATTTT. This sequence encodes CATSVGQGRTDTQYF.